The rows below give T cell receptor beta chains drawn from one sample of a study of T cells in Graves' hyperthyroidism and ophthalmopathy. TCRdb processed the multiplex PCR reads anew with MiXCR; each CDR3 protein has one entry. The sample shows about 840,000 distinct CDR3 sequences, over 35% of them seen only once. The sequenced sample was blood. Every receptor here comes from a man aged 18 to 35 with Graves' hyperthyroidism. CDR3s include the opening cysteine and the closing phenylalanine or tryptophan. A D gene is named only where the DNA matches it firmly. A row's size may be missing; if present it is once, few, many or a size class.

J | size | D | V | DNA | CDR3
TRBJ2-7 | few | TRBD2 | TRBV20-1 | TGCAGTGCTACCTATAGACTAGCGCGATACGAGCAGTACTTC | CSATYRLARYEQYF
TRBJ2-2 | . | . | TRBV3-1 | TGTGCCAGCAGCCAAGAGGGACGGGCCCCGGGGACCGGGGAGCTGTTTTTT | CASSQEGRAPGTGELFF
TRBJ2-5 | many | . | TRBV2 | TGTGCCACATTGGGGTTTTTGCGGACCCAGTACTTC | CATLGFLRTQYF
TRBJ2-7 | few | . | TRBV10-3 | TGTGCCATCAGTGGGGACCCGGGGGGCCCTACGAAGCAGTACTTC | CAISGDPGGPTKQYF
TRBJ2-5 | . | . | TRBV29-1 | TGCAGCGTGGGGGCGGACGGGCTGGAGACCCAGTACTTC | CSVGADGLETQYF
TRBJ2-7 | many | TRBD1 | TRBV2 | TGTGCCAGCAGGGGACAGGGCTACGAGCAGTACTTC | CASRGQGYEQYF
TRBJ1-1 | few | . | TRBV5-4 | TGTGCCAGCAGCTTGTCAGTACCGTTGAACACTGAAGCTTTCTTT | CASSLSVPLNTEAFF
TRBJ1-2 | few | . | TRBV14 | TGTGCCAGCAGCCAGGGAGCTATCTATGGCTACACCTTC | CASSQGAIYGYTF
TRBJ1-5 | . | . | TRBV9 | TGTGCCAGCAGTCCCGGACCGCCCAATCAGCCCCAGCATTTT | CASSPGPPNQPQHF
TRBJ1-1 | many | . | TRBV19 | TGTGCCAGTAGTTTCGTCACTGAAGCTTTCTTT | CASSFVTEAFF
TRBJ1-1 | . | . | TRBV9 | TGTGCCAGCAGCGTTGTAAGCGGCGGGGACACTGAAGCTTTCTTT | CASSVVSGGDTEAFF